These 11 T cell receptor beta chains share one sample of origin, sequenced in a study of lymphopenia after photon versus proton radiotherapy. Assay used: immunoSEQ multiplex PCR; TCRdb lists only in-frame clones, some missing. The sample shows around 70,000 clones, approximately 91% of them seen only once. The sequencing used peripheral blood, collected from a patient treated with photon-based radiotherapy. The receptors shown here come from a woman between 70 and 85 years old with pancreatic cancer.

The chain employs TRBV15 and TRBJ2-5, with a tentative D call TRBD2 (6 bases). Deletions cut 0 bases from V and 11 bases from J, with 16 bases between. The CDR3 spans 14 residues. Per the germline V gene, CDR1 is LNHNV and CDR2 is YYDKDF (reference sequence). In nucleotides, the CDR3 is TGTGCCACCAGCAGAGATTACCAGGGCGGGGAGCAGTACTTC. Amino acids: CATSRDYQGGEQYF.

The chain carries TRBV19 and TRBJ2-2; D might be TRBD1 (5 bases). Germline assignment: CDR1 LNHDA and CDR2 SQIVND (reference sequence). Trimming left V 3 bases short and J 4 bases short, with 15 bases between. This CDR3 contains 16 residues. In DNA form, the CDR3 reads TGTGCCAGTAGTATGGCGAGCCTCAGGGCCACCGGGGAGCTGTTTTTT. Amino acids: CASSMASLRATGELFF. Looking up the rest from reference TRBV19 and TRBJ2-2 gives the full variable domain: DGGITQSPKYLFRKEGQNVTLSCEQNLNHDAMYWYRQDPGQGLRLIYYSQIVNDFQKGDIAEGYSVSREKKESFPLTVTSAQKNPTAFYLCASSMASLRATGELFFGEGSRLTVL.

This clone showed up just once. The chain combines TRBV18 with TRBJ1-2, with D possibly TRBD1 on 5 matching bases. The CDR3 length is 13 residues. With 6 bases removed from V and 5 bases from J, the gap between germline ends came to 13 bases. CDR1 is KGHSH and CDR2 is LQKENI in the germline V gene. CDR3 nucleotide sequence: TGTGCCAGCTCGGGGGAGAGGGATTATGGCTACACCTTC. This encodes CASSGERDYGYTF.

The chain employs TRBV27 and TRBJ1-2, with TRBD1 matching over 10 bases. Germline assignment: CDR1 MNHEY and CDR2 SMNVEV (reference sequence). The CDR3 totals 15 residues. V lost 6 bases, J lost 2 bases, and 6 bases stayed unmatched. As DNA, the CDR3 is TGTGCCAGCAGGCGACAGGGGGCCCTAAACTATGGCTACACCTTC. The encoded protein is CASRRQGALNYGYTF.

This clone was recorded many times. The chain has TRBV27 and TRBJ2-7; D is unresolved. Trimming left V 4 bases short and J 6 bases short, with 10 bases between. The CDR3 loop spans 12 amino acids. The germline V gene encodes CDR1 MNHEY and CDR2 SMNVEV (reference sequence). CDR3 sequence reads: CASSSNRLEQYF. CDR3 bases: TGTGCCAGCAGTTCAAACAGACTCGAGCAGTACTTC.

This chain connects TRBV6-4 to TRBJ1-2, with D unresolved. Trimming took 5 bases from V and 2 from J, leaving 21 bases between them. The CDR3 is 17 amino acids. The germline V gene has CDR1 MRHNA and CDR2 SNTAGT. The CDR3 region has the DNA TGTGCCAGCAGTTACAATCTGGCAAAACCGAGGAACTATGGCTACACCTTC. It translates to CASSYNLAKPRNYGYTF.

This clone was detected only once. The chain carries TRBV9 and TRBJ2-1, with D perhaps matching TRBD2 (6 bases). V lost 0 bases and J 2 bases, leaving 9 bases between the germline ends. The CDR3 sequence is 15 residues long. The germline CDR1 and CDR2 sequences are SGDLS and YYNGEE. CDR3 in amino acids: CASSVAGSTYNEQFF. As DNA, the CDR3 is TGTGCCAGCAGCGTAGCCGGGAGTACCTACAATGAGCAGTTCTTC.

This chain links TRBV6-5 with TRBJ1-4, with D tentatively TRBD1 (5 bases). CDR1 and CDR2 from the germline V gene are MNHEY and SVGAGI. The CDR3 is 15 amino acids. Trimming pared 2 bases from V and 8 bases from J, leaving 15 bases between. This CDR3 is CASSYDGTLAEKLFF. In nucleotides, the CDR3 is TGTGCCAGCAGTTACGACGGGACGCTCGCCGAAAAACTGTTTTTT.

The chain combines TRBV28 with TRBJ2-4, with a tentative D call TRBD1 (5 bases). V gave up 5 bases and J gave up 1 base, with 9 bases separating them. Germline V lookup: CDR1 MDHEN, CDR2 SYDVKM. The CDR3 has 14 residues. Here the CDR3 reads CASSEGAAKNIQYF. The CDR3 DNA reads as TGTGCCAGCAGTGAAGGGGCGGCCAAAAACATTCAGTACTTC.

This chain uses TRBV29-1 with TRBJ2-2; 7 positions agree with TRBD2. Germline loops: CDR1 SQVTM, CDR2 ANQGSEA. The CDR3 consists of 14 residues. V was clipped by 3 bases and J by 4 bases; unmatched bases: 5. This CDR3 is CSVEAGRVTGELFF. DNA of the CDR3: TGCAGCGTTGAGGCGGGGAGGGTCACCGGGGAGCTGTTTTTT.

V is TRBV18 and J is TRBJ1-2, with a possible D match to TRBD1 (6 bases). Trimming took off 5 bases at V and 4 bases at J, with 14 bases between the two ends. The CDR3 runs to 14 residues. CDR1 is KGHSH, CDR2 LQKENI, per germline. CDR3 in amino acids: CASSATGGGYGYTF. The CDR3 DNA reads as TGTGCCAGCTCAGCGACAGGCGGGGGCTATGGCTACACCTTC.